Ten or more counts support the clone carrying this T cell receptor beta chain. Its antigen is currently unknown. The source of the sample is a study of liver allograft versus peripheral blood T cells. The wider study: In transplanted livers, T cell receptor repertoires were compared with those found in the recipients' peripheral blood.

Trimming took 4 bases from V and 1 from J, leaving 7 bases between them. Germline CDR1 and CDR2: KGHDR and SFDVKD. CDR3 length: 14 residues. One entry per CDR3 protein results from TCRdb running MiXCR on the reads. The table includes some 5,900 distinct CDR3 sequences, 16% detected once. The study's findings and limits: In liver allografts, T cell receptor repertoires reportedly differed from the repertoires found in peripheral blood.

This sequence joins TRBV24-1 and TRBJ1-5, with D tentatively TRBD1 (6 bases). The receptor was isolated from a human patient who had a liver transplant. Some of these T cells may belong to the graft donor. The chain's CDR3 is CATSEQGSNQPQHF. CDR3 nucleotide sequence: TGTGCCACCAGTGAACAGGGAAGCAATCAGCCCCAGCATTTT.